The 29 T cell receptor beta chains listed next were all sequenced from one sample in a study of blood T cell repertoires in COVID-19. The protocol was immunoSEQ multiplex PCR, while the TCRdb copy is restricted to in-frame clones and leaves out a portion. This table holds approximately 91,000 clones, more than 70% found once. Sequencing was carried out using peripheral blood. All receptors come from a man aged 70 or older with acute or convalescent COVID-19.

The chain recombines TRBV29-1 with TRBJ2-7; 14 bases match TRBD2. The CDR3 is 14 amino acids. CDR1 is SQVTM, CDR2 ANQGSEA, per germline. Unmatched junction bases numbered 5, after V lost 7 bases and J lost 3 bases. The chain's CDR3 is CSAKGTSGSYEQYF. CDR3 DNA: TGCAGCGCTAAAGGGACTAGCGGGAGCTACGAGCAGTACTTC.

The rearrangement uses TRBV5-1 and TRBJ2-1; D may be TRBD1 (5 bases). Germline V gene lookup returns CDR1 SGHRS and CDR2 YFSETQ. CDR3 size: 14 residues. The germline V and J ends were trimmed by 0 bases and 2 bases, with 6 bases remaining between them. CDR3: CASSLAGPYNEQFF. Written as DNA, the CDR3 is TGCGCCAGCAGCTTGGCAGGGCCCTACAATGAGCAGTTCTTC.

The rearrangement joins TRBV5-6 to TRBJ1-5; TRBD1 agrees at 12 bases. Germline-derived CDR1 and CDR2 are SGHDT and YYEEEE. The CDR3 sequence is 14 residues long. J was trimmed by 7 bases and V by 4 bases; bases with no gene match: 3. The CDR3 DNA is TGTGCCAGCAGCCGGGACAGGGGGCTGCAGCCCCAGCATTTT. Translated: CASSRDRGLQPQHF.

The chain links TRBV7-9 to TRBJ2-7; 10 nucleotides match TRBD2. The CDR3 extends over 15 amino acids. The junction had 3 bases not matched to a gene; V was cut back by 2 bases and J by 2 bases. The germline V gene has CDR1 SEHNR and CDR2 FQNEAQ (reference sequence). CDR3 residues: CASSLRTSGAYEQYF. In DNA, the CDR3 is TGTGCCAGCAGCTTAAGGACTAGCGGAGCCTACGAGCAGTACTTC.

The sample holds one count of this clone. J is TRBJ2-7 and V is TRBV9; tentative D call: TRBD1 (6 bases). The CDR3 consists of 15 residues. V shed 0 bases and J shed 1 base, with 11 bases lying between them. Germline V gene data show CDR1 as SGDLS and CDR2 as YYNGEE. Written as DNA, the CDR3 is TGTGCCAGCAGCGTAGCGACAGGTCCTTCCTACGAGCAGTACTTC. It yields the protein CASSVATGPSYEQYF. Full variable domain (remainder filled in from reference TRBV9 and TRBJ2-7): DSGVTQTPKHLITATGQRVTLRCSPRSGDLSVYWYQQSLDQGLQFLIQYYNGEERAKGNILERFSAQQFPDLHSELNLSSLELGDSALYFCASSVATGPSYEQYFGPGTRLTVT.

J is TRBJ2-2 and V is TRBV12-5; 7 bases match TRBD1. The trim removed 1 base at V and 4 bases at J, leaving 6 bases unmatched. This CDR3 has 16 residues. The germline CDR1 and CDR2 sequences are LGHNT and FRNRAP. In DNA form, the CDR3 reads TGTGCTAGTGGTTTGGCTAAACAGGGGTTCACCGGGGAGCTGTTTTTT. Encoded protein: CASGLAKQGFTGELFF.

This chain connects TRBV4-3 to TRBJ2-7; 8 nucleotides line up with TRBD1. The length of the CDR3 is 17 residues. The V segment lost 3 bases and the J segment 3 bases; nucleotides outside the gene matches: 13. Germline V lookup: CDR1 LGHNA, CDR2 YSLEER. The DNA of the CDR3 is TGCGCCAGCAGCCAGACGGTAGGACAGGGAAAACTCTACGAGCAGTACTTC. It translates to CASSQTVGQGKLYEQYF.

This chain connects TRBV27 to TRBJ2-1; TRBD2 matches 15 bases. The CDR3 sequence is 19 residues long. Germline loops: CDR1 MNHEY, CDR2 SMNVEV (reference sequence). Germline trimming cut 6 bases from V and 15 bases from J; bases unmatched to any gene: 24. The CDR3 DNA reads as TGTGCCAGCAGCCCTGCGGGACTAGCGGGAGGACGACTTTGGGTGGGTCTGTTCTTC. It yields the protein CASSPAGLAGGRLWVGLFF.

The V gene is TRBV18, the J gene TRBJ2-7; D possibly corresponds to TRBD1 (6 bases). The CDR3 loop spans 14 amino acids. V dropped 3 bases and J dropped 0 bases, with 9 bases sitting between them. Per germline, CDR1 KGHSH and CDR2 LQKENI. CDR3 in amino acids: CASSPRTDSYEQYF. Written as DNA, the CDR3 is TGTGCCAGCTCACCCCGGACAGACTCCTACGAGCAGTACTTC. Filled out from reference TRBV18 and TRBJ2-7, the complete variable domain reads NAGVMQNPRHLVRRRGQEARLRCSPMKGHSHVYWYRQLPEEGLKFMVYLQKENIIDESGMPKERFSAEFPKEGPSILRIQQVVRGDSAAYFCASSPRTDSYEQYFGPGTRLTVT.

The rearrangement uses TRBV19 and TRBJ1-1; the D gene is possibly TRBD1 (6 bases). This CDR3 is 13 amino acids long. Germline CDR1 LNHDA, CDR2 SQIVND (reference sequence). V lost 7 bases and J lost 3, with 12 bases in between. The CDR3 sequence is CASTPGHYTEAFF. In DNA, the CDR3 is TGTGCCAGTACCCCGGGACACTACACTGAAGCTTTCTTT.

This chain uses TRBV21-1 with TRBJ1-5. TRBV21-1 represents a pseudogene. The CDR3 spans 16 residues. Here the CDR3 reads CASSTSGWASNQPQHF. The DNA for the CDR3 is TGTGCCAGCAGCACGAGCGGGTGGGCTAGCAATCAGCCCCAGCATTTT.

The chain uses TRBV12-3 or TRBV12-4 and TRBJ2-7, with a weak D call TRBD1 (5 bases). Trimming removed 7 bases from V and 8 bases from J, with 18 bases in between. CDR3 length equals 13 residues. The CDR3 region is CASTDSAGQKQYF. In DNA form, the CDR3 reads TGTGCCAGCACCGACTCGGCAGGGCAAAAGCAGTACTTC.

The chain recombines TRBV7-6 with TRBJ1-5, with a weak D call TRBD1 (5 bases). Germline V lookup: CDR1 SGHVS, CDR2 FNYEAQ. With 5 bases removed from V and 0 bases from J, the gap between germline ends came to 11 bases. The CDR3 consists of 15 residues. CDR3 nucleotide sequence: TGTGCCAGCAGCCCCGGGGGTACTAGCAATCAGCCCCAGCATTTT. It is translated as CASSPGGTSNQPQHF.

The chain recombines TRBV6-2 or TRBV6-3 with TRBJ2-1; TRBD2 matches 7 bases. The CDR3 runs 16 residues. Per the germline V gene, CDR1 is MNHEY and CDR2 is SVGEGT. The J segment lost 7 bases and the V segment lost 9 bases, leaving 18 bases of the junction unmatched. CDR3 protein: CASSSAGLITRNEQFF. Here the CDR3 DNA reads TGTGCCAGTAGCTCCGCGGGACTAATAACGCGGAATGAGCAGTTCTTC.

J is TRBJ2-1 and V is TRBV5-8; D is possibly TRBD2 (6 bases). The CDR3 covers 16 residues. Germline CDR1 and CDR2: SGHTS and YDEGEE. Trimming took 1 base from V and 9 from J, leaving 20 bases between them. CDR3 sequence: CASSLSKTRALGEQFF. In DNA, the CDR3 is TGTGCCAGCAGCTTGTCCAAGACTAGGGCCTTGGGTGAGCAGTTCTTC.

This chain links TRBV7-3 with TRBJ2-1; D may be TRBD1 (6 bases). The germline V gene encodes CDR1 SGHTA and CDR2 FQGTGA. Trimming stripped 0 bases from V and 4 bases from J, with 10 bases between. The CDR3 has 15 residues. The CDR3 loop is CASSLTGTTYNEQFF. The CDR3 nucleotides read TGTGCCAGCAGCTTAACAGGGACAACTTACAATGAGCAGTTCTTC.

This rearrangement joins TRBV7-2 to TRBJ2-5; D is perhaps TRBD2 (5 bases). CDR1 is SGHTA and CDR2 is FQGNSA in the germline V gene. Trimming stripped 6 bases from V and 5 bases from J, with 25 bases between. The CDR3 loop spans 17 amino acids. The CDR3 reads CASRYLSGGPHAETQYF. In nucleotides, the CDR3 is TGTGCCAGCAGATACCTCTCCGGAGGACCCCATGCGGAGACCCAGTACTTC.

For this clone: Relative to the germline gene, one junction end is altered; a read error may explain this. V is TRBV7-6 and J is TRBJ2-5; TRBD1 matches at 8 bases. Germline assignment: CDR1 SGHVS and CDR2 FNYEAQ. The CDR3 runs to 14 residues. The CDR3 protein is CASSLEGTGETQYF. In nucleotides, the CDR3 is TGTGCCAGCAGTTTAGAGGGGACAGGAGAGACCCAGTACTTC.

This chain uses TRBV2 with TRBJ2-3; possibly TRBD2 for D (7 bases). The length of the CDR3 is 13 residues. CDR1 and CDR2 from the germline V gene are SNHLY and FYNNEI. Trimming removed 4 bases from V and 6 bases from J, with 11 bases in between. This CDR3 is CASSVGGADTQYF. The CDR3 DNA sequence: TGTGCCAGCAGTGTGGGGGGGGCGGATACGCAGTATTTT.

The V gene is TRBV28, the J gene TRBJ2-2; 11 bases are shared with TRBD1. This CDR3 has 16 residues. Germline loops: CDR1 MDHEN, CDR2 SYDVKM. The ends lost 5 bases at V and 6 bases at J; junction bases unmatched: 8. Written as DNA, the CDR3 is TGTGCCAGCAGTACTCCGGGACAGGGGGTGGCCGGGGAGCTGTTTTTT. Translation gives CASSTPGQGVAGELFF.

For the CDR3, the DNA is TGTGCCAGCAGGCCGGCCCAGGGGGCTGACGGGGAGCTGTTTTTT. It translates to CASRPAQGADGELFF. The genes are TRBV6-6 and TRBJ2-2; TRBD1 agrees at 8 bases. The CDR3 has 15 amino acids. Trimming cost V 6 bases and J 7 bases; bases outside gene matches: 10. Germline CDR1 is MNHNY and CDR2 is SVGAGI (reference sequence).

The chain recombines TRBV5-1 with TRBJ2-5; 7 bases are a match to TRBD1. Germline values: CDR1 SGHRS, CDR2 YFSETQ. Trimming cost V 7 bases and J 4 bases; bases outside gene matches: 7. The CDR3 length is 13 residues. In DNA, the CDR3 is TGCGCCAGCTTCGAAGGGGGCTCAGAGACCCAGTACTTC. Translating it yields CASFEGGSETQYF.

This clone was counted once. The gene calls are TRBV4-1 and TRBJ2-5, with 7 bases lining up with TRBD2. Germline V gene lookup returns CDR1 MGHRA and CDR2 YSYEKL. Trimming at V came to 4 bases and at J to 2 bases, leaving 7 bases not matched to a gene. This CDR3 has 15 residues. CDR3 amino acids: CASSRMSGTQETQYF. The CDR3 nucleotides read TGCGCCAGCAGCCGTATGAGCGGGACGCAAGAGACCCAGTACTTC.

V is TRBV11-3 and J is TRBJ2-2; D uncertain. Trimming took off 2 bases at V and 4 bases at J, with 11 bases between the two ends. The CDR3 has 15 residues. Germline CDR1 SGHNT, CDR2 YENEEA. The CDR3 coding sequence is TGTGCCAGCAGCTTAAGCGAGAGTGGCACCGGGGAGCTGTTTTTT. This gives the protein CASSLSESGTGELFF.

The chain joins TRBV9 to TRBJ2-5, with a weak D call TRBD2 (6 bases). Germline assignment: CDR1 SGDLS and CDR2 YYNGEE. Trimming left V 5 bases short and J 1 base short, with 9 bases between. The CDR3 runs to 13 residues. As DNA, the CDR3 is TGTGCCAGCAGTGGGACTGCCCAAGAGACCCAGTACTTC. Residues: CASSGTAQETQYF.

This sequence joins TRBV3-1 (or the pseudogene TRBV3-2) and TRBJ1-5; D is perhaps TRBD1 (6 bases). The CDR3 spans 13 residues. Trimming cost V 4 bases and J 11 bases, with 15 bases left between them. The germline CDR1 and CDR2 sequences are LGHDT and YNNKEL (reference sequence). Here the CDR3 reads CASSRQETGAQHF. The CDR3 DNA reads TGTGCCAGCAGCCGACAGGAAACCGGGGCCCAGCATTTT.

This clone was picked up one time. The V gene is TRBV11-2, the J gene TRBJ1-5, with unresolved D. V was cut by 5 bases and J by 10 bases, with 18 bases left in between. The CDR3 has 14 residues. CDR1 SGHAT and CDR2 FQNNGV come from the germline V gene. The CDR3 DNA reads TGTGCCAGCAGCCCCTCCGGCAACAGAGCTCCCCAGCATTTT. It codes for CASSPSGNRAPQHF.

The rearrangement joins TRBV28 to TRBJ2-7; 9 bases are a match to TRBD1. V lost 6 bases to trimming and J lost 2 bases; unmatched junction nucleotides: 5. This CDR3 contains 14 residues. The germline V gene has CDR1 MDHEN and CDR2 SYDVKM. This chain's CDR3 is CASRWDRDPYEQYF. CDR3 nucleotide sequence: TGTGCCAGCAGGTGGGACAGGGATCCCTACGAGCAGTACTTC.

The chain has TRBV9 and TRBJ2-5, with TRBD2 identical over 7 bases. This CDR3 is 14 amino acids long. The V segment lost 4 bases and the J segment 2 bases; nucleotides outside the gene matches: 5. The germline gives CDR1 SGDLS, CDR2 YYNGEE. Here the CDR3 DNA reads TGTGCCAGCAGCAAGGGAGGGCTACAAGAGACCCAGTACTTC. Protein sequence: CASSKGGLQETQYF.